This T cell receptor beta chain was documented in a study of shared clonotypes between healthy human individuals. Sequencing was at deep level. The assay was immunoSEQ multiplex PCR, and TCRdb's table has in-frame clones only and misses some. In the table there are 1 million to 1.3 million clones, 75% to 85% of which are singletons. This CDR3 region has 15 residues. V shed 4 bases and J shed 2 bases, with 9 bases lying between them. The germline gives CDR1 SGHVS, CDR2 FQNEAQ. Only a few counts were recorded for this clone. The chain joins TRBV7-8 to TRBJ2-6, with D maybe TRBD1 (6 bases). The material sequenced was memory CD4+ T cells from PBMCs. Subset described: CD45RA-negative fraction. This TCR derives from a man younger than 35 in good health. Some clones in this sample may be carry-over from other donors' samples. CDR3 sequence reads: CASSSQGAGANVLTF. The CDR3 nucleotides are TGTGCCAGCAGCTCACAGGGAGCTGGGGCCAACGTCCTGACTTTC. Full variable domain (remainder filled in from reference TRBV7-8 and TRBJ2-6): GAGVSQSPRYKVAKRGQDVALRCDPISGHVSLFWYQQALGQGPEFLTYFQNEAQLDKSGLPSDRFFAERPEGSVSTLKIQRTQQEDSAVYLCASSSQGAGANVLTFGAGSRLTVL.